This TCR beta chain was recovered during a study of beta chain features in type 1 diabetes. Background on the study: Examination of sorted cells across all samples involved around 98 million cells.

Study-level results: Shorter templates might be favored by PCR, and equally so in patients and in controls. In all four CD4+ subsets, TCRB CDR3 length was significantly, moderately reduced in type 1 diabetes. The naive, central memory and Treg TCRB repertoires showed an apparent similarity that was greater among patients than among healthy donors.

CDR1 and CDR2 (germline): SGHTA, FQGNSA. This CDR3 has 15 residues. Deletions cut 3 bases from V and 0 bases from J, with 9 bases between. Investigators reverse transcribed all isolated RNA, so they sequenced expressed TCRB transcripts. Clones were read by immunoSEQ multiplex PCR, and TCRdb kept only the in-frame ones, dropping some. Among 45,000 to 60,000 clones listed, approximately 44% were seen once. This clone has more than one count but fewer than ten. What it binds is not known. A sort by CD45RO/CCR7/CD25/CD127/CD95/CD27 yielded CD4+ naive, central memory, regulatory and stem cell-like memory cells.

Specimen: stem cell memory CD4+ T cells from blood. This TCR derives from a man aged 25-45 years with type 1 diabetes. The chain combines TRBV7-2 with TRBJ2-1, with a tentative D call TRBD1 (6 bases). The CDR3 loop is CASSFRGDSYNEQFF. The DNA for the CDR3 is TGTGCCAGCAGCTTCAGGGGTGACTCCTACAATGAGCAGTTCTTC.